This TCR beta chain was documented in a study of blood T cell repertoires in COVID-19. Study information: Acute and convalescent COVID-19 specimens originated in the United States, Italy and Spain. From T cells, B-cell-depleted T cells, or PBMCs came the material, which was cDNA or gDNA.

Between the trimmed V and J ends, which lost 1 base and 0 bases, there was a span of 12 bases. The length of the CDR3 is 16 residues. The germline V gene encodes CDR1 LGHDT and CDR2 YNNKEL (reference sequence). The authors' processing: Nucleated cell counts were estimated from reference gene primer amplification. The assay was immunoSEQ multiplex PCR, and TCRdb's table has in-frame clones only and misses some. That table is the source of V, J and clone size, and D and trimming were worked out from the DNA. The sample includes 40,000 to 50,000 clones, 89% of them seen just once. This receptor was identified in a man aged 50 to 60 with active COVID-19. Sequenced material: peripheral blood. The chain carries TRBV3-1 (or the pseudogene TRBV3-2) and TRBJ1-1; D gene unclear. DNA of the CDR3: TGTGCCAGCAGCCAAGCAGGCACCCGCATGAACACTGAAGCTTTCTTT. As protein: CASSQAGTRMNTEAFF.